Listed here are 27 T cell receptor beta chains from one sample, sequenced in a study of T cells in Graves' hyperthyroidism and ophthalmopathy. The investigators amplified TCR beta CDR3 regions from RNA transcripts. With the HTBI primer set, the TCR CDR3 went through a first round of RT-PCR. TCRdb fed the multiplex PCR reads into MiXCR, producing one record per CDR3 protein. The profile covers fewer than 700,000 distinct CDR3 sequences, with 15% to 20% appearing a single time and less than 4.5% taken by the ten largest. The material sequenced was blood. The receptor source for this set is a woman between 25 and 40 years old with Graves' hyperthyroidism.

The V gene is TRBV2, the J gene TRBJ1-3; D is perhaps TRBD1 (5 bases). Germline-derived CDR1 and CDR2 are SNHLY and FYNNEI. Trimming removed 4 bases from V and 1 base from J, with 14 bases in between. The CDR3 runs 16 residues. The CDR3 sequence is CASSATVRTSGNTIYF. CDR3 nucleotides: TGTGCCAGCAGTGCGACAGTCAGAACTTCTGGAAACACCATATATTTT.

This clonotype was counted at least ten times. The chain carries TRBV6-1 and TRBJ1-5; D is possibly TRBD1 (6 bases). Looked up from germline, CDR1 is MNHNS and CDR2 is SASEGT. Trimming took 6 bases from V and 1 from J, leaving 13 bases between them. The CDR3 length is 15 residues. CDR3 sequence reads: CASSTGDMSNQPQHF. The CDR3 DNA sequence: TGTGCCAGCAGCACCGGGGACATGAGCAATCAGCCCCAGCATTTT.

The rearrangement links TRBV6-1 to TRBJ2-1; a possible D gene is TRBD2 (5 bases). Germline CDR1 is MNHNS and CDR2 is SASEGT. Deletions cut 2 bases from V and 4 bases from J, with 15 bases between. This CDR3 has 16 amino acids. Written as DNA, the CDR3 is TGTGCCAGCAGTGAACTGGCAGCGACGGGATACAATGAGCAGTTCTTC. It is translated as CASSELAATGYNEQFF.

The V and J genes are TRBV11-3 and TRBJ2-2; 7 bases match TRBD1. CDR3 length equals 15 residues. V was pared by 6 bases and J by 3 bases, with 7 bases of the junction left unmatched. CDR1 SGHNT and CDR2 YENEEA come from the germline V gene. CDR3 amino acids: CASRPGTVHTGELFF. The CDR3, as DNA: TGTGCCAGCAGACCTGGGACAGTCCACACCGGGGAGCTGTTTTTT.

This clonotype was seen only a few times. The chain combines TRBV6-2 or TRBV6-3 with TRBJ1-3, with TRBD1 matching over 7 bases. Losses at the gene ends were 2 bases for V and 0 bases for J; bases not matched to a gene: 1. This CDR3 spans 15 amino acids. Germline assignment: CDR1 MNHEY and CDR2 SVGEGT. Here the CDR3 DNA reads TGTGCCAGCAGTTACGGGACAGACTCTGGAAACACCATATATTTT. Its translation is CASSYGTDSGNTIYF.

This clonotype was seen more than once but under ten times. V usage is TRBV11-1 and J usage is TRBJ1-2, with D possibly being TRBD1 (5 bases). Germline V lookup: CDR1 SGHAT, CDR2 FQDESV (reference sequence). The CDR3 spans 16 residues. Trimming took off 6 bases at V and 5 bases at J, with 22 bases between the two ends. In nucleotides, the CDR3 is TGTGCCAGCAGTCCCTCGCCAGGGCCGCCAAGATATGGCTACACCTTC. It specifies CASSPSPGPPRYGYTF.

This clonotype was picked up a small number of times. The CDR3 bases are TGTGCCAGCAGTTACTCGTTGGCCTGGGCTGGGGCCAACGTCCTGACTTTC. The encoded protein is CASSYSLAWAGANVLTF. V and J are TRBV6-2 or TRBV6-3 and TRBJ2-6; D is ambiguous. This CDR3 is built from 17 residues. V dropped 0 bases and J dropped 2 bases, with 11 bases sitting between them. Germline V CDR1 and CDR2: MNHEY, SVGEGT.

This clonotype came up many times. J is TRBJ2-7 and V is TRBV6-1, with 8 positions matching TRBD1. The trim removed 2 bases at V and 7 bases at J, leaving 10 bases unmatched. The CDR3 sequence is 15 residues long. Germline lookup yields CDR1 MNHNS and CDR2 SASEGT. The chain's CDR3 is CASSESGQGSEEQYF. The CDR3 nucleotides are TGTGCCAGCAGTGAATCCGGACAGGGATCGGAAGAGCAGTACTTC.

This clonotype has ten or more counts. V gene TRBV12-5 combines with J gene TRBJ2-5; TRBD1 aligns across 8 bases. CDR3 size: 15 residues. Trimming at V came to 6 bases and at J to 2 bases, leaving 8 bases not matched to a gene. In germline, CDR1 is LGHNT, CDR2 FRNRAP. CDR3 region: CASGSGQGAQETQYF. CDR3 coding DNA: TGTGCTAGTGGATCCGGACAGGGAGCGCAAGAGACCCAGTACTTC. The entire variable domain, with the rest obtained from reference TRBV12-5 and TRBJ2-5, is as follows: DARVTQTPRHKVTEMGQEVTMRCQPILGHNTVFWYRQTMMQGLELLAYFRNRAPLDDSGMPKDRFSAEMPDATLATLKIQPSEPRDSAVYFCASGSGQGAQETQYFGPGTRLLVL.

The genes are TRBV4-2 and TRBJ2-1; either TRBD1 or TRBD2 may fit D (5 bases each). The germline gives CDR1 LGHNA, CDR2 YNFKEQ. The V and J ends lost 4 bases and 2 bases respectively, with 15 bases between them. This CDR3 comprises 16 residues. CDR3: CASSPSTGTTYNEQFF. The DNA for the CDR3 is TGTGCCAGCAGCCCATCAACCGGGACCACCTACAATGAGCAGTTCTTC.

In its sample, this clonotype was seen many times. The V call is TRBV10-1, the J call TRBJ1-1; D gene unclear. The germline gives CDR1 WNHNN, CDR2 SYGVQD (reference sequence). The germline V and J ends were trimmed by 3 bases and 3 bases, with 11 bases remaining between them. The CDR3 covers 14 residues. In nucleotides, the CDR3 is TGCGCCAGCAGTGACGGGGAGTGGGACACTGAAGCTTTCTTT. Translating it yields CASSDGEWDTEAFF.

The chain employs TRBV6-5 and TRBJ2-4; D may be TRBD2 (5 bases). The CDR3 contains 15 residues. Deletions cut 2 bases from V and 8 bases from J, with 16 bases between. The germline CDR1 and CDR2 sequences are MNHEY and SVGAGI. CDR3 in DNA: TGTGCCAGCAGTTACGGTACGGCTCCCGGGGACATTCAGTACTTC. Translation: CASSYGTAPGDIQYF.

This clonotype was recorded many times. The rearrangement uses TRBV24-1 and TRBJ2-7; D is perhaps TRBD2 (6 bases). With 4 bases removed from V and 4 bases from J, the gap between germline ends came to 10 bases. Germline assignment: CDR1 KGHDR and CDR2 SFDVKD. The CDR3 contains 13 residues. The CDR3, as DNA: TGTGCCACCAGTGACCCGGGGGAATACGAGCAGTACTTC. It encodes CATSDPGEYEQYF.

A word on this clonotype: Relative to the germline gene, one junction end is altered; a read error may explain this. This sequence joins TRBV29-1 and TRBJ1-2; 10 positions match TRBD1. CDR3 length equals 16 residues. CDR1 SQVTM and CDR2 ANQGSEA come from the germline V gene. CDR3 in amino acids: CSVVSGSSDRGLGHTF. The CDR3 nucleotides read TGCAGCGTTGTGTCGGGTTCTTCTGACAGGGGGCTTGGCCACACCTTC.

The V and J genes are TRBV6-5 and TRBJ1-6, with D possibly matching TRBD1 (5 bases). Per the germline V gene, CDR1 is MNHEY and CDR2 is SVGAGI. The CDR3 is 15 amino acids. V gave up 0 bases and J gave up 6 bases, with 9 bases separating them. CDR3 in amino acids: CASSYSPQGNSPLHF. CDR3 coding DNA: TGTGCCAGCAGTTACTCGCCCCAGGGTAATTCACCCCTCCACTTT.

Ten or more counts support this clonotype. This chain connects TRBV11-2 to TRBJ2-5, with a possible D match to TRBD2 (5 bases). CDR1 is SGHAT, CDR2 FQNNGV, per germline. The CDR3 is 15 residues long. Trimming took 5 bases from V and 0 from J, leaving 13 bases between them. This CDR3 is CASSPEGWDQETQYF. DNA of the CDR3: TGTGCCAGCAGCCCCGAGGGCTGGGACCAAGAGACCCAGTACTTC.

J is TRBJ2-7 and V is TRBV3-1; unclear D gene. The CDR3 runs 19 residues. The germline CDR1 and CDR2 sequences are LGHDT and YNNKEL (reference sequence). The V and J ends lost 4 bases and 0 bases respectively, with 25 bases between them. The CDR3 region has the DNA TGTGCCAGCAGCCCAGCCACGGTGCACAGCTATACCGACTCCTACGAGCAGTACTTC. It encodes CASSPATVHSYTDSYEQYF.

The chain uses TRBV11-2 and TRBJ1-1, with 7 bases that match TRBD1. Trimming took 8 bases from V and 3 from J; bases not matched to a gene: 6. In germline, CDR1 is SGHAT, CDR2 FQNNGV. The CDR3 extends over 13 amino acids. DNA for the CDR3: TGTGCCAGCCACAGGGGCCCCTACACTGAAGCTTTCTTT. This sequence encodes CASHRGPYTEAFF.

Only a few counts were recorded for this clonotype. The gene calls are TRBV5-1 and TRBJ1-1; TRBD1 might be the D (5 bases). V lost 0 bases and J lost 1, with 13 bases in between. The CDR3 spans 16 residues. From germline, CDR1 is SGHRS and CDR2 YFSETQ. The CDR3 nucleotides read TGCGCCAGCAGCTTGGCCGTCGGGGGGGGGAACACTGAAGCTTTCTTT. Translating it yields CASSLAVGGGNTEAFF.

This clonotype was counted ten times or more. The CDR3, as DNA: TGTGCCTGTGCTAAGGCCGGGCCTAATGAAAAACTGTTTTTT. It yields the protein CACAKAGPNEKLFF. This chain uses TRBV12-3 or TRBV12-4 with TRBJ1-4; D is undetermined. The V gene lost 11 bases and the J gene lost 3 bases, with 16 bases spanning the gap. This CDR3 is built from 14 residues.

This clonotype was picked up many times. The CDR3 region has the DNA TGCGCCAGCAGCTTGGGCCTGATGACAGGGTCCCGGGATGAGCAGTTCTTC. It specifies CASSLGLMTGSRDEQFF. The chain links TRBV5-1 to TRBJ2-1; 7 nucleotides align to TRBD1. The germline V gene encodes CDR1 SGHRS and CDR2 YFSETQ. With 0 bases clipped from V and 8 bases from J, the junction kept 14 bases outside the gene matches. There are 17 residues in the CDR3.

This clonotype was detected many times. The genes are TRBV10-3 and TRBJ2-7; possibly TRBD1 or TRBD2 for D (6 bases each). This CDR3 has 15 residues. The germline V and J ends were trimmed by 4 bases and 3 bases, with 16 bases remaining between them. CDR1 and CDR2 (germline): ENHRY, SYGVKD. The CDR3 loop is CAISGARGLSYEQYF. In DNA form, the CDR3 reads TGTGCCATCAGTGGGGCTCGGGGGCTAAGCTACGAGCAGTACTTC.

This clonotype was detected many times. The CDR3 DNA follows: TGTGCCAGCAGTTTGGGCAGGGGAAGGAGTCAGCCCCAGCATTTT. This gives the protein CASSLGRGRSQPQHF. V and J are TRBV27 and TRBJ1-5; D might be TRBD1 (6 bases). The CDR3 is made up of 15 amino acids. The germline V and J ends were trimmed by 3 bases and 6 bases, with 15 bases remaining between them. Germline CDR1 and CDR2: MNHEY and SMNVEV (reference sequence).

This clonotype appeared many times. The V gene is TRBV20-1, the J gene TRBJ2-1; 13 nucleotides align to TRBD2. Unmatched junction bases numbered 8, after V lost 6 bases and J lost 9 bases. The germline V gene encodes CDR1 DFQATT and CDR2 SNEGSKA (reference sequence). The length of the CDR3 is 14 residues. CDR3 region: CSAKRTSGSGEQFF. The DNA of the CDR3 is TGCAGTGCCAAACGGACTAGCGGGAGTGGTGAGCAGTTCTTC.

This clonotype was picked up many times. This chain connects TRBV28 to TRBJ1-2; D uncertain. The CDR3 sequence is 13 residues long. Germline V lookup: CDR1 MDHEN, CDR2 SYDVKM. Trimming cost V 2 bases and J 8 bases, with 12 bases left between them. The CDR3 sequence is CASSLGRSQGYTF. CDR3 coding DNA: TGTGCCAGCAGTTTAGGCCGTTCCCAGGGCTACACCTTC.

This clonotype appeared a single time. The chain's CDR3 is CASSFRSGTGFLSGANVLTF. The CDR3 DNA reads as TGTGCCAGCAGCTTCCGTTCCGGGACAGGGTTTCTCTCTGGGGCCAACGTCCTGACTTTC. V gene TRBV4-2 combines with J gene TRBJ2-6, with 9 bases fitting TRBD1. Germline V gene lookup returns CDR1 LGHNA and CDR2 YNFKEQ. CDR3 size: 20 residues. The trim removed 5 bases at V and 0 bases at J, leaving 14 bases unmatched.

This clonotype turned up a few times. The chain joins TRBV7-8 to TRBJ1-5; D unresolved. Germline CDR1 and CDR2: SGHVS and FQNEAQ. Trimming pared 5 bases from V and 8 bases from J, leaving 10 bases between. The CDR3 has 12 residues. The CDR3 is CASSPEREPQHF. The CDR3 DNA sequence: TGTGCCAGCAGCCCGGAACGGGAGCCCCAGCATTTT.